This T cell receptor beta chain is from a study of blood T cell repertoires in COVID-19. Study in general: The origin of the acute and convalescent COVID-19 samples was the United States, Italy and Spain. T cells, B-cell-depleted T cells, or PBMCs supplied cDNA or gDNA.

As handled by the study authors: Amplification of reference gene primers was used by the study to estimate nucleated cell counts. The repertoire was sequenced with immunoSEQ multiplex PCR; TCRdb's copy has only in-frame clones and lacks some. That table is the source of V, J and clone size, and D and trimming were worked out from the DNA. Altogether 100,000 or so clones are present, around 88% being singletons, with the ten largest covering about 18%. Germline assignment: CDR1 LGHNA and CDR2 YNFKEQ. The CDR3 sequence is 16 residues long. Trimming removed 1 base at V and 5 bases at J, with 15 bases between.

Input material: peripheral blood. The rearrangement joins TRBV4-2 to TRBJ2-1, with D tentatively TRBD2 (6 bases). This clonotype originated in a human donor with acute or convalescent COVID-19. The donor label of this sample is uncertain. The CDR3 is CASSQGGEPTDNEQFF. The CDR3 DNA follows: TGTGCCAGCAGCCAAGGGGGGGAACCGACGGACAATGAGCAGTTCTTC.